Each of the 10 T cell receptor beta chains below was sequenced from the same sample in a study of siplizumab effects on memory and regulatory T cells. Libraries were prepared by immunoSEQ multiplex PCR; TCRdb keeps only in-frame clonotypes and omits some of them. The sample shows fewer than 120,000 clones, just under 95% of them seen only once. Sequencing was performed on CD4+ T cells sorted from blood. Receptor source: a human donor in good health.

The genes are TRBV29-1 and TRBJ1-2; weak D call: TRBD1 (6 bases). With 5 bases removed from V and 1 base from J, the gap between germline ends came to 23 bases. This CDR3 has 17 amino acids. The V gene's germline CDR1 is SQVTM and CDR2 ANQGSEA. The DNA of the CDR3 is TGCAGCGTTAGGGTGCGGGCAGGGACACTCCTTAACTATGGCTACACCTTC. It is translated as CSVRVRAGTLLNYGYTF. Together with reference TRBV29-1 and TRBJ1-2, the CDR3 gives the full variable domain: SAVISQKPSRDICQRGTSLTIQCQVDSQVTMMFWYRQQPGQSLTLIATANQGSEATYESGFVIDKFPISRPNLTFSTLTVSNMSPEDSSIYLCSVRVRAGTLLNYGYTFGSGTRLTVV.

The chain recombines TRBV5-8 with TRBJ2-3; D possibly corresponds to TRBD1 (5 bases). Trimming cost V 0 bases and J 0 bases, with 14 bases left between them. The germline CDR1 and CDR2 sequences are SGHTS and YDEGEE. This CDR3 spans 17 amino acids. This CDR3 is CASSLGQPIASTDTQYF. Written as DNA, the CDR3 is TGTGCCAGCAGCTTGGGACAGCCGATTGCTAGCACAGATACGCAGTATTTT.

The chain links TRBV27 to TRBJ1-5; TRBD1 aligns across 9 bases. V shed 6 bases, J shed 11 bases, and the junction held 14 bases outside the gene matches. CDR1 is MNHEY and CDR2 is SMNVEV in the germline V gene (reference sequence). The CDR3 sequence is 15 residues long. The CDR3 spells CASRSNRGPLKAQHF. DNA of the CDR3: TGTGCCAGCAGATCTAACAGGGGGCCCCTTAAAGCCCAGCATTTT.

V usage is TRBV7-9 and J usage is TRBJ1-5; the D gene is possibly TRBD1 (5 bases). This CDR3 is built from 15 residues. Germline assignment: CDR1 SEHNR and CDR2 FQNEAQ (reference sequence). Trimming stripped 5 bases from V and 6 bases from J, with 17 bases between. CDR3 sequence (DNA): TGTGCCAGCAGCCCTGGGACTACTGAGGGTCAGCCCCAGCATTTT. This encodes CASSPGTTEGQPQHF.

This chain uses TRBV4-1 with TRBJ2-6; D tentatively fits TRBD1 or TRBD2 (5 bases each). The CDR3 contains 19 residues. Germline V lookup: CDR1 MGHRA, CDR2 YSYEKL. The ends were cut back, 1 base at V and 2 bases at J, with 18 bases in the middle. Written as DNA, the CDR3 is TGCGCCAGCAGCCAAGGTGGGGCAAGGGAGAAAACTGGGGCCAACGTCCTGACTTTC. It is translated as CASSQGGAREKTGANVLTF.

The chain joins TRBV19 to TRBJ2-1; no reliable D call. V was clipped by 6 bases and J by 5 bases, with 14 bases between them. Per the germline V gene, CDR1 is LNHDA and CDR2 is SQIVND (reference sequence). This CDR3 has 14 residues. The CDR3 bases are TGTGCCAGTAGAAACGTCGGGCAGAACAATGAGCAGTTCTTC. It is translated as CASRNVGQNNEQFF.

This chain connects TRBV19 to TRBJ1-5; 9 positions match TRBD1. CDR1 is LNHDA, CDR2 SQIVND, per germline (reference sequence). There are 15 residues in the CDR3. V was pared by 6 bases and J by 5 bases, with 8 bases of the junction left unmatched. The CDR3 spells CASRETGGPDQPQHF. The CDR3, as DNA: TGTGCCAGTAGGGAAACAGGGGGCCCGGATCAGCCCCAGCATTTT.

The chain recombines TRBV19 with TRBJ2-5; 8 bases are a match to TRBD2. After removal of 0 bases from V and 3 bases from J, the junction contained 3 bases not matched to a gene. Germline assignment: CDR1 LNHDA and CDR2 SQIVND (reference sequence). The CDR3 contains 15 residues. CDR3 nucleotide sequence: TGTGCCAGTAGTATAGAGGGGACTAGGAAAGAGACCCAGTACTTC. Translated, it gives CASSIEGTRKETQYF.

The V call is TRBV7-9, the J call TRBJ2-7, with D perhaps given as TRBD1 or TRBD2 (5 bases each). There are 15 residues in the CDR3. V shed 2 bases and J shed 6 bases, with 17 bases lying between them. Per the germline V gene, CDR1 is SEHNR and CDR2 is FQNEAQ (reference sequence). The DNA of the CDR3 is TGTGCCAGCAGCTTACGGGACCCCCGGGTGGGCGAGCAGTACTTC. Protein product: CASSLRDPRVGEQYF.

The gene calls are TRBV23-1 and TRBJ2-2; TRBD1 is a possible D gene (7 bases). TRBV23-1 is reported as an ORF; its role is uncertain. The CDR3 runs 15 residues. V lost 7 bases and J lost 6, with 18 bases in between. The CDR3 is CASTGQEIAAGELFF. The CDR3 coding sequence is TGCGCCAGCACAGGACAGGAAATAGCGGCCGGGGAGCTGTTTTTT.